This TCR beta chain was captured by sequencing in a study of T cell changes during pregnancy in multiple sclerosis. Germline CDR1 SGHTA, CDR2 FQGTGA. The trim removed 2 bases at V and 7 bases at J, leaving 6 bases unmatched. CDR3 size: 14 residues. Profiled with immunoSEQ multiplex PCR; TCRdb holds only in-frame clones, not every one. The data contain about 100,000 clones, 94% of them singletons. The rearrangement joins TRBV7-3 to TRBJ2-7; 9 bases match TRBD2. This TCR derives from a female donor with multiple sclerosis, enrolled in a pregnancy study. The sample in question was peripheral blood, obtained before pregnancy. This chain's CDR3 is CASSLGGRAVEQYF. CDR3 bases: TGTGCCAGCAGCTTAGGCGGGAGGGCCGTGGAGCAGTACTTC.